This T cell receptor beta chain was found in a study of blood T cell repertoires in COVID-19. Participants came from roughly 24 US areas, aged roughly 18 to 100 years. In assigning cohorts, the study relied on participant-reported clinical history. Under the authors' procedure: Nucleated cell counts were estimated from reference gene primer amplification. TCRdb keeps only in-frame clones here, not all; method: immunoSEQ multiplex PCR. That table is the source of V, J and clone size, and D and trimming were worked out from the DNA. The sample lists 360,000 or so clones; 88% were seen once. The CDR3 has 14 amino acids. Trimming stripped 3 bases from V and 10 bases from J, with 16 bases between. CDR1 MDHEN and CDR2 SYDVKM come from the germline V gene.

The clonotype was recovered from a woman in her 30s who had been exposed to COVID-19. The chain combines TRBV28 with TRBJ2-1; a possible D gene is TRBD2 (6 bases). The sample comprised PBMCs or T cells enriched from blood (not recorded which). Here the CDR3 DNA reads TGTGCCAGCAGTTTCCGGGGTCCGGGGGTAGAGCAGTTCTTC. Amino acids: CASSFRGPGVEQFF.